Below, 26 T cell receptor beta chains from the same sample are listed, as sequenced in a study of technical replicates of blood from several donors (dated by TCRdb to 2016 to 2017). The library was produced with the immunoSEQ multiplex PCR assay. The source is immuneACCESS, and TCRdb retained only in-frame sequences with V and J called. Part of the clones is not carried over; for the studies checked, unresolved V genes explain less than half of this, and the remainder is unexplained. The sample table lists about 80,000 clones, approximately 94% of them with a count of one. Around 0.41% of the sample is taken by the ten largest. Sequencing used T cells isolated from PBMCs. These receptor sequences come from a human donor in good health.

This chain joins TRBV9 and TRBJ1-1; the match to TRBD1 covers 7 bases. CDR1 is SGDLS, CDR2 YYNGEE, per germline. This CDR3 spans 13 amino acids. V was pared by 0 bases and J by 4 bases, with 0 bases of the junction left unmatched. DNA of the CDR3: TGTGCCAGCAGCGTAGGGGACAGCACTGAAGCTTTCTTT. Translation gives CASSVGDSTEAFF.

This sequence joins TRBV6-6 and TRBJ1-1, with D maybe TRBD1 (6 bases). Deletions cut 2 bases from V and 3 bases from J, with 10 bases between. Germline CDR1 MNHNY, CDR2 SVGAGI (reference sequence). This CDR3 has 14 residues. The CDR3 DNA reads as TGTGCCAGCAGTTACGCGGACAGCCACACTGAAGCTTTCTTT. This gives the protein CASSYADSHTEAFF.

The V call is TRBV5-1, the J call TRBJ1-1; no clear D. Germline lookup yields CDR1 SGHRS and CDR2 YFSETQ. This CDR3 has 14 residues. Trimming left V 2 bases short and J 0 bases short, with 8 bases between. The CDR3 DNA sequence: TGCGCCAGCAGCTTAGGACTCATGAACACTGAAGCTTTCTTT. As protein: CASSLGLMNTEAFF.

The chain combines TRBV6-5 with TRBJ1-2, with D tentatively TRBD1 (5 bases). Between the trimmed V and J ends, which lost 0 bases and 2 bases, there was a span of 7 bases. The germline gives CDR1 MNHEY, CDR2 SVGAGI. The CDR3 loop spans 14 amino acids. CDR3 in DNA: TGTGCCAGCAGTTACTCCCCAGGGAACTATGGCTACACCTTC. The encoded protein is CASSYSPGNYGYTF.

The DNA of the CDR3 is TGTGCCAGCAGCCCTGGGGCTGGCTCTGGAAACACCATATATTTT. Translation gives CASSPGAGSGNTIYF. The chain links TRBV7-3 to TRBJ1-3; D possibly corresponds to TRBD1 (5 bases). V shed 5 bases and J shed 0 bases, with 11 bases lying between them. Germline values: CDR1 SGHTA, CDR2 FQGTGA. The CDR3 loop spans 15 amino acids.

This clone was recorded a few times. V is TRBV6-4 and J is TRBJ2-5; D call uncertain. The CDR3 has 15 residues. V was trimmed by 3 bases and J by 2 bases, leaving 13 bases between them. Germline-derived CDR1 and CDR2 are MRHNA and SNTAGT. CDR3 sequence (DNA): TGTGCCAGCAGTGAACAGTCCGGCCCACAAGAGACCCAGTACTTC. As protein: CASSEQSGPQETQYF.

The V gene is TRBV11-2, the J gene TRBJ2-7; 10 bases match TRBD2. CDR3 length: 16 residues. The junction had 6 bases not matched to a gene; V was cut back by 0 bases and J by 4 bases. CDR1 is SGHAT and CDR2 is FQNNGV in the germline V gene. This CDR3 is CASSLDGEAGGYEQYF. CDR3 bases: TGTGCCAGCAGCTTAGATGGCGAAGCGGGAGGGTACGAGCAGTACTTC.

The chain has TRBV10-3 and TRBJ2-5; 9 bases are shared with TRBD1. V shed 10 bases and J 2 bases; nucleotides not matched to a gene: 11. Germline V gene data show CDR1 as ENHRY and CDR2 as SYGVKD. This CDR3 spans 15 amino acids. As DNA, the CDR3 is TGTGCCACCCGGACAGGGGTCTTTATTCAAGAGACCCAGTACTTC. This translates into CATRTGVFIQETQYF.

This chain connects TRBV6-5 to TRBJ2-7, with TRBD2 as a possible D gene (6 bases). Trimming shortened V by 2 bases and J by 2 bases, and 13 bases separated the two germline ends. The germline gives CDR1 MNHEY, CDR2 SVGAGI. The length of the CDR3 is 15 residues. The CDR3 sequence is CASSYHDSGPYEQYF. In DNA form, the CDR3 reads TGTGCCAGCAGTTACCACGATAGCGGACCCTACGAGCAGTACTTC.

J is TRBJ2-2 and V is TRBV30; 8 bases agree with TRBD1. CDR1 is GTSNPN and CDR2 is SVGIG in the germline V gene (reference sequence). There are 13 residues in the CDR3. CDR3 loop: CATTMTGAGELFF. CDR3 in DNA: TGTGCGACGACAATGACAGGGGCCGGGGAGCTGTTTTTT. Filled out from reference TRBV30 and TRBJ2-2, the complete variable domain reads SQTIHQWPATLVQPVGSPLSLECTVEGTSNPNLYWYRQAAGRGLQLLFYSVGIGQISSEVPQNLSASRPQDRQFILSSKKLLLSDSGFYLCATTMTGAGELFFGEGSRLTVL.

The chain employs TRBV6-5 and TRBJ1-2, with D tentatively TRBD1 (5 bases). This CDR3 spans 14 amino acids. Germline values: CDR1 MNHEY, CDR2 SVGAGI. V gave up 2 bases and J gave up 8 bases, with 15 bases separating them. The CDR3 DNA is TGTGCCAGCAGTTACGGGGGAGGGATCTACGGCTACACCTTC. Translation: CASSYGGGIYGYTF.

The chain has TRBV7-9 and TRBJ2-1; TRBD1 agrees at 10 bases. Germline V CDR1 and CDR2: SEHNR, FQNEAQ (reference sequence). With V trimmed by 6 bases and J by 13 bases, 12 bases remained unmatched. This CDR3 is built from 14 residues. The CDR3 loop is CASSIPGDRGSQFF. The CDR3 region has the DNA TGTGCCAGCAGTATACCTGGGGACAGGGGTTCCCAGTTCTTC. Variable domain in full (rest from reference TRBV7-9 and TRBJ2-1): DTGVSQNPRHKITKRGQNVTFRCDPISEHNRLYWYRQTLGQGPEFLTYFQNEAQLEKSRLLSDRFSAERPKGSFSTLEIQRTEQGDSAMYLCASSIPGDRGSQFFGPGTRLTVL.

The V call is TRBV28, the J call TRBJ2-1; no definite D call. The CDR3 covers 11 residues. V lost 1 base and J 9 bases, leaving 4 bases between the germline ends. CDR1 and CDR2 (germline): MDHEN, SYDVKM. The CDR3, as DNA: TGTGCCAGCAGTTTATCCGGTGAGCAGTTCTTC. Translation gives CASSLSGEQFF.

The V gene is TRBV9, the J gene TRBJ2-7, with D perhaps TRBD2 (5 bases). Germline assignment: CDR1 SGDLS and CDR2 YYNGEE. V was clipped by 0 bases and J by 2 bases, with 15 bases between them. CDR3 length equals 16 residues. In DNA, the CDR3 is TGTGCCAGCAGCGTAGCTGCTGGAGCGGATACCTACGAGCAGTACTTC. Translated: CASSVAAGADTYEQYF.

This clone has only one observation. Here the CDR3 reads CSAPAKGETEAFF. The CDR3 DNA is TGCAGCGCACCTGCCAAGGGGGAAACTGAAGCTTTCTTT. The rearrangement links TRBV29-1 to TRBJ1-1; a possible D gene is TRBD1 (6 bases). This CDR3 has 13 amino acids. The V end was cut by 7 bases, the J end by 5 bases, with 17 bases between. Germline V gene lookup returns CDR1 SQVTM and CDR2 ANQGSEA.

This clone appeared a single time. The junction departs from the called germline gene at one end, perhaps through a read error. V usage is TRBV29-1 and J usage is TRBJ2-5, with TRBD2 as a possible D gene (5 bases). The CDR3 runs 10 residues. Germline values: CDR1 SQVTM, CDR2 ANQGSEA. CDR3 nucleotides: TGCAGCGCCGGAGGTTTCCCGGAGGACTTC. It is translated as CSAGGFPEDF.

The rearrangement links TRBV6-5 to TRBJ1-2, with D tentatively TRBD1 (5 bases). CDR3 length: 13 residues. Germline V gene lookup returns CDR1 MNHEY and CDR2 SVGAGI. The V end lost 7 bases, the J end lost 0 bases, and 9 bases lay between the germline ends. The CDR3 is CASMGGTNYGYTF. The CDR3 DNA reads TGTGCCAGCATGGGGGGGACTAACTATGGCTACACCTTC.

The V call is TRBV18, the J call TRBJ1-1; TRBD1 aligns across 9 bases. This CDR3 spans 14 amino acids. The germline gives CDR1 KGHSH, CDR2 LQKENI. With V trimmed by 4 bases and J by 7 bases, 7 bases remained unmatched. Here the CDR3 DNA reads TGTGCCAGCTCACTTTTAGGACAGGGGCGTGAAGCTTTCTTT. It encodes CASSLLGQGREAFF.

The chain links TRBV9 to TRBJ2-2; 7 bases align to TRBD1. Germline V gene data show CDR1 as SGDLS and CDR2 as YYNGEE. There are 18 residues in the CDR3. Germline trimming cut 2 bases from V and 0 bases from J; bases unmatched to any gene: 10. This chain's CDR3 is CASSVNRGAAANTGELFF. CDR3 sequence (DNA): TGTGCCAGCAGCGTCAACAGGGGAGCAGCGGCGAACACCGGGGAGCTGTTTTTT.

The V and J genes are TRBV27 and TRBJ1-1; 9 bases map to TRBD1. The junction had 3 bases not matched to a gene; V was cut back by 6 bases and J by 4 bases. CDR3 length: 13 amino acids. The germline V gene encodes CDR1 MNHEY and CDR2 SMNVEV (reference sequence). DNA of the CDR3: TGTGCCAGCAGCCTGGACAGGGGCACTGAAGCTTTCTTT. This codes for CASSLDRGTEAFF.

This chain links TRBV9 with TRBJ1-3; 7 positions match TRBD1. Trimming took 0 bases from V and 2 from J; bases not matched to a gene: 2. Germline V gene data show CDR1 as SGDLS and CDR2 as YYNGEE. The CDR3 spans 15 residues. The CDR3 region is CASSVAGQPGNTIYF. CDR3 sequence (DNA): TGTGCCAGCAGCGTAGCGGGACAGCCTGGAAACACCATATATTTT. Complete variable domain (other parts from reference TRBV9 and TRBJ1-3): DSGVTQTPKHLITATGQRVTLRCSPRSGDLSVYWYQQSLDQGLQFLIQYYNGEERAKGNILERFSAQQFPDLHSELNLSSLELGDSALYFCASSVAGQPGNTIYFGEGSWLTVV.

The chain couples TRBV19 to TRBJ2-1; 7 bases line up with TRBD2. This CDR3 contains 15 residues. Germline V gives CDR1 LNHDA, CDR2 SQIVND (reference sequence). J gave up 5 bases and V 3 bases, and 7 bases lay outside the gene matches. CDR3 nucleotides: TGTGCCAGTAGTATTTTAACGGGAGGTCACAATGAGCAGTTCTTC. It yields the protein CASSILTGGHNEQFF. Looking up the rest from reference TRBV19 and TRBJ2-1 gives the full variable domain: DGGITQSPKYLFRKEGQNVTLSCEQNLNHDAMYWYRQDPGQGLRLIYYSQIVNDFQKGDIAEGYSVSREKKESFPLTVTSAQKNPTAFYLCASSILTGGHNEQFFGPGTRLTVL.

The CDR3 is CASSQGYEQYF. The CDR3 coding sequence is TGTGCCAGCTCACAGGGCTACGAGCAGTACTTC. The gene calls are TRBV27 and TRBJ2-7, with D tentatively TRBD1 (6 bases). CDR1 MNHEY and CDR2 SMNVEV come from the germline V gene (reference sequence). Trimming removed 8 bases at V and 3 bases at J, with 8 bases between. This CDR3 region has 11 residues.

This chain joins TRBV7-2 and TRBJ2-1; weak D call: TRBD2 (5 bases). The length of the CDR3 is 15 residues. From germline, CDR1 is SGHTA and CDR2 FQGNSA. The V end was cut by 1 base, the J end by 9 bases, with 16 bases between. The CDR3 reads CASSLERTPRGEQFF. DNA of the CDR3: TGTGCCAGCAGCTTAGAGCGGACCCCAAGAGGTGAGCAGTTCTTC.

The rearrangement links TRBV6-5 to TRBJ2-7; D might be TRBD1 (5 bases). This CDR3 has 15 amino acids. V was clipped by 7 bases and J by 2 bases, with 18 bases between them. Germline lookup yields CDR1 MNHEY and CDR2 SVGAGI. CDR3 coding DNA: TGTGCCAGCACCACTCAAGAGACAGAAGCCTACGAGCAGTACTTC. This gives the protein CASTTQETEAYEQYF.

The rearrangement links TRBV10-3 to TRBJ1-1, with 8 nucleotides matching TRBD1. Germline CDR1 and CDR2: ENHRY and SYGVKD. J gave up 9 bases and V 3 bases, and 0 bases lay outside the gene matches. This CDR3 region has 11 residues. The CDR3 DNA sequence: TGTGCCATCAGTGACAGGGGGCAAGCTTTCTTT. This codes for CAISDRGQAFF.